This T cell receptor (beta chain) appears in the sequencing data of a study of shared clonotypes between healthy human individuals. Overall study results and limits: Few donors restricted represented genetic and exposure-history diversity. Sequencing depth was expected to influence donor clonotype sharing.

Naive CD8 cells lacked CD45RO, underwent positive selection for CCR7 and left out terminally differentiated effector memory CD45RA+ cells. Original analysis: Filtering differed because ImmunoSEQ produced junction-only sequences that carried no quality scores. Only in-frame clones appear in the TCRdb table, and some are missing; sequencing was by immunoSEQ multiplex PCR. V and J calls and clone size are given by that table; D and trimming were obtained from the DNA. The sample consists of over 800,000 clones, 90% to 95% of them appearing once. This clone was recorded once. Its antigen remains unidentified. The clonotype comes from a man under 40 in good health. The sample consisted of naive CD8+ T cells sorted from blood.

CDR3 in amino acids: CASSHPRTGGYNEQFF. As DNA, the CDR3 is TGCGCCAGCAGCCATCCTCGGACAGGGGGATACAATGAGCAGTTCTTC. The V call is TRBV4-1, the J call TRBJ2-1, with 10 bases lining up with TRBD1. There are 16 residues in the CDR3. V lost 3 bases to trimming and J lost 4 bases; unmatched junction nucleotides: 6. The germline CDR1 and CDR2 sequences are MGHRA and YSYEKL.